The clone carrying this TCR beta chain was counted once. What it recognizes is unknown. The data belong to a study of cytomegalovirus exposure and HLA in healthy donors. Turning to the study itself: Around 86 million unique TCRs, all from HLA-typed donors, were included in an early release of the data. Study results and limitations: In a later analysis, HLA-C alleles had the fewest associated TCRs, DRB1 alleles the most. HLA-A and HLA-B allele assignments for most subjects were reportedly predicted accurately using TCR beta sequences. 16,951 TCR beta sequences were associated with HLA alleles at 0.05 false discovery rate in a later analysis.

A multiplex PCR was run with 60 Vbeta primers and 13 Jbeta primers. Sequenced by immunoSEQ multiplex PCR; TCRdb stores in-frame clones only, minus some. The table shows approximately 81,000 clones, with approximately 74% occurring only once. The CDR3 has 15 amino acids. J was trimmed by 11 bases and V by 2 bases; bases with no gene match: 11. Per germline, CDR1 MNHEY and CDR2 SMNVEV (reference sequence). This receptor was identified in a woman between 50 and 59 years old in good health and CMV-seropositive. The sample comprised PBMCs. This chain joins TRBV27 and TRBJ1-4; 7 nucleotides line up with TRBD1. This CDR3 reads CASSLRPGQFYKLFF. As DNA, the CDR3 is TGTGCCAGCAGTTTAAGGCCGGGACAGTTTTACAAACTGTTTTTT.